This T cell receptor (beta chain) is drawn from a study of CD8+ T cells in alopecia areata. For the study at large: Patients in the treated group were given tofacitinib by mouth, 5 to 10 mg twice a day.

Lesional scalp tissue (obtained by punch biopsy) and peripheral blood were collected from alopecia areata patients. Study-wide results and caveats: Lesional tissue from the scalp (especially in alopecia totalis/universalis) showed higher clonality than normal scalp. Researchers reported that TCR sharing among patients proved less clear than in mice, possibly HLA-linked.

The sequencing template was cDNA reverse transcribed from extracted RNA. Assay used: immunoSEQ multiplex PCR; TCRdb lists only in-frame clones, some missing. The sample records 150,000 or so clones, 45% to 60% being singletons. Remarks on this clone: Its antigen is unknown.

CDR1 is SEHNR, CDR2 FQNEAQ, per germline (reference sequence). The CDR3 is 15 amino acids. The trim removed 5 bases at V and 7 bases at J, leaving 11 bases unmatched. This TCR was recovered from a human donor with alopecia areata. The rearrangement joins TRBV7-9 to TRBJ2-3, with 8 bases fitting TRBD2. The source material was CD4+ T cells sorted from blood. The chain's CDR3 is CASSHSGAGVNTQYF. The CDR3 region has the DNA TGTGCCAGCAGCCATAGCGGGGCCGGGGTGAATACGCAGTATTTT. Together with reference TRBV7-9 and TRBJ2-3, the CDR3 gives the full variable domain: DTGVSQNPRHKITKRGQNVTFRCDPISEHNRLYWYRQTLGQGPEFLTYFQNEAQLEKSRLLSDRFSAERPKGSFSTLEIQRTEQGDSAMYLCASSHSGAGVNTQYFGPGTRLTVL.